This entry concerns a single TCR beta chain. The antigen is undetermined. The CDR3 loop spans 14 amino acids. The J segment lost 4 bases and the V segment lost 4 bases, leaving 6 bases of the junction unmatched. Germline CDR1 MNHEY, CDR2 SMNVEV (reference sequence). In every patient, relapse followed autologous stem cell transplantation, while exposure to brentuximab vedotin differed. Sequencing used immunoSEQ multiplex PCR; TCRdb keeps in-frame clones, though not all of them. Altogether about 41,000 clones are present, around 87% being singletons, with the ten largest covering approximately 6%. The data derive from a study of PD-1 blockade in classical Hodgkin lymphoma. The study, taken as a whole, reports: The study found complete responders had baseline diversity similar to newly diagnosed patients. Before treatment, TCR diversity in newly diagnosed patients was reportedly lower than in healthy donors. Patients who began taking nivolumab under 1 year after ASCT were left out.

The chain joins TRBV27 to TRBJ1-1; 7 bases line up with TRBD1. The source material was peripheral blood mononuclear cells (PBMCs), sampled before the second cycle of nivolumab. This receptor was obtained from a human donor with classical Hodgkin lymphoma. The CDR3 loop reads CASSSGGYSTEAFF. CDR3 sequence (DNA): TGTGCCAGCAGTTCAGGGGGGTATAGCACTGAAGCTTTCTTT.